These 26 T cell receptor beta chains were sequenced from one sample in a study of T cells in Graves' hyperthyroidism and ophthalmopathy. Regions amplified from RNA transcripts were the TCR beta CDR3 regions. In the first-round RT-PCR of the TCR CDR3, the HTBI primer set was used. TCRdb re-derived calls from the multiplex PCR reads in MiXCR, one entry per CDR3 protein. This table has approximately 600,000 distinct CDR3 sequences, roughly 14% appearing once. The sequencing input was blood. These receptors were taken from a woman aged 40 to 55 with Graves' ophthalmopathy.

The sample holds many counts of this clonotype. This chain uses TRBV12-3 or TRBV12-4 with TRBJ2-7; 9 bases align to TRBD1. The ends lost 8 bases at V and 5 bases at J; junction bases unmatched: 7. CDR3 length: 13 amino acids. In nucleotides, the CDR3 is TGTGCCAGCCTTGACAGGGGGGGTAACGAGCAGTACTTC. Encoded protein: CASLDRGGNEQYF.

This clonotype was counted at least ten times. The chain is built from TRBV4-1 and TRBJ2-7; D is possibly TRBD1 (5 bases). CDR1 and CDR2 from the germline V gene are MGHRA and YSYEKL. CDR3 length: 14 amino acids. Trimming shortened V by 0 bases and J by 1 base, and 7 bases separated the two germline ends. The CDR3 DNA reads as TGCGCCAGCAGCCAAGATCCAGGGTCCTACGAGCAGTACTTC. Protein sequence: CASSQDPGSYEQYF.

This clonotype was recorded many times. The chain uses TRBV6-5 and TRBJ1-2, with a possible D match to TRBD1 (5 bases). The CDR3 covers 13 residues. Germline-derived CDR1 and CDR2 are MNHEY and SVGAGI. V was shortened by 3 bases and J by 8 bases, with 13 bases between the two germline ends. CDR3 DNA: TGTGCCAGCAGTTATTCCGGGACGGGGGGCTACACCTTC. It specifies CASSYSGTGGYTF.

This clonotype was seen repeatedly, ten times or more. This sequence joins TRBV15 and TRBJ1-1; D remains ambiguous. The CDR3 extends over 13 amino acids. Germline V gives CDR1 LNHNV, CDR2 YYDKDF (reference sequence). V lost 0 bases and J 6 bases, leaving 8 bases between the germline ends. CDR3 residues: CATSRDLGAEAFF. CDR3 nucleotide sequence: TGTGCCACCAGCAGAGATCTGGGCGCTGAAGCTTTCTTT.

This clonotype occurred many times. The rearrangement links TRBV5-6 to TRBJ2-5; possible D gene TRBD2, 6 bases. Germline V CDR1 and CDR2: SGHDT, YYEEEE. CDR3 length: 16 amino acids. V gave up 4 bases and J gave up 5 bases, with 21 bases separating them. CDR3 sequence: CASSGEADRRWETQYF. In nucleotides, the CDR3 is TGTGCCAGCAGCGGGGAGGCTGATCGCCGGTGGGAGACCCAGTACTTC.

In this sample, this clonotype turned up many times. The V and J genes are TRBV20-1 and TRBJ2-7; a possible D gene is TRBD1 (5 bases). Trimming cost V 1 base and J 2 bases, with 12 bases left between them. The V gene's germline CDR1 is DFQATT and CDR2 SNEGSKA (reference sequence). The CDR3 has 14 residues. This CDR3 is CSARAAGKTYEQYF. CDR3 bases: TGCAGTGCTAGAGCGGCAGGGAAGACCTACGAGCAGTACTTC.

Regarding this clonotype: With a much larger clone just one base away, this may be a read error. The rearrangement joins TRBV20-1 to TRBJ2-5, with D tentatively TRBD2 (5 bases). The CDR3 runs 14 residues. In germline, CDR1 is DFQATT, CDR2 SNEGSKA (reference sequence). Deletions cut 5 bases from V and 7 bases from J, with 20 bases between. DNA for the CDR3: TGCAGTGCTCACCGGGTGGACTTCTCGAGGACCCAGTACTTC. Protein sequence: CSAHRVDFSRTQYF.

The table lists this clonotype with many counts. This sequence joins TRBV7-2 and TRBJ2-2, with D maybe TRBD2 (6 bases). Trimming left V 5 bases short and J 6 bases short, with 13 bases between. This CDR3 region has 14 residues. Per the germline V gene, CDR1 is SGHTA and CDR2 is FQGNSA. CDR3 protein: CASSLRRDSGELFF. CDR3 bases: TGTGCCAGCAGCCTTAGGAGGGATTCCGGGGAGCTGTTTTTT. Filled out from reference TRBV7-2 and TRBJ2-2, the complete variable domain reads GAGVSQSPSNKVTEKGKDVELRCDPISGHTALYWYRQSLGQGLEFLIYFQGNSAPDKSGLPSDRFSAERTGGSVSTLTIQRTQQEDSAVYLCASSLRRDSGELFFGEGSRLTVL.

V gene TRBV7-2 combines with J gene TRBJ2-5, with 9 bases aligning to TRBD2. Trimming removed 6 bases from V and 2 bases from J; junction bases left unmatched: 7. Germline V gives CDR1 SGHTA, CDR2 FQGNSA. CDR3 length: 15 amino acids. CDR3 in amino acids: CASRQAGGGQETQYF. The CDR3 coding sequence is TGTGCCAGCAGGCAGGCGGGAGGGGGTCAAGAGACCCAGTACTTC.

This clonotype was seen repeatedly, ten times or more. The V call is TRBV6-2 or TRBV6-3, the J call TRBJ2-3, with 10 bases aligning to TRBD2. J gave up 1 base and V 6 bases, and 1 base lay outside the gene matches. Germline V CDR1 and CDR2: MNHEY, SVGEGT. The CDR3 consists of 14 residues. CDR3 in DNA: TGTGCCAGCAGGAGCGGGAGGGGCACAGATACGCAGTATTTT. Amino acid sequence: CASRSGRGTDTQYF.

The genes are TRBV6-1 and TRBJ2-1; TRBD2 might be the D (6 bases). The germline gives CDR1 MNHNS, CDR2 SASEGT. The CDR3 length is 16 residues. Trimming cost V 5 bases and J 9 bases, with 23 bases left between them. For the CDR3, the DNA is TGTGCCAGCAGTCCCTGGGGGAGTTCCGGGGGTGGTGAGCAGTTCTTC. The encoded protein is CASSPWGSSGGGEQFF.

To note about this clonotype: Just one base apart from a much larger clone, this may be a read error. The chain has TRBV27 and TRBJ2-7; possible D gene TRBD1, 6 bases. Between the trimmed V and J ends, which lost 5 bases and 3 bases, there was a span of 14 bases. The CDR3 is 14 residues long. In germline, CDR1 is MNHEY, CDR2 SMNVEV (reference sequence). In nucleotides, the CDR3 is TGTGCCAGCAGTCAACGGTCAGGGGACTACGAGCAGTACTTC. Translated: CASSQRSGDYEQYF.

The genes are TRBV28 and TRBJ2-5; 10 nucleotides line up with TRBD2. Per the germline V gene, CDR1 is MDHEN and CDR2 is SYDVKM. V shed 4 bases and J 5 bases; nucleotides not matched to a gene: 10. The CDR3 extends over 16 amino acids. The CDR3 loop is CASSYLLAGAGETQYF. DNA of the CDR3: TGTGCCAGCAGTTACCTCCTAGCGGGAGCGGGGGAGACCCAGTACTTC.

This clonotype came up a few times. V usage is TRBV20-1 and J usage is TRBJ2-5; D might be TRBD1 (5 bases). With 0 bases removed from V and 1 base from J, the gap between germline ends came to 15 bases. The CDR3 runs to 16 residues. Germline CDR1 reads DFQATT; CDR2 reads SNEGSKA (reference sequence). This CDR3 reads CSARELAGFPQETQYF. Here the CDR3 DNA reads TGCAGTGCTAGAGAGCTGGCAGGGTTTCCCCAAGAGACCCAGTACTTC.

This clonotype was counted at least ten times. This rearrangement joins TRBV20-1 to TRBJ2-7; unclear D gene. V was clipped by 3 bases and J by 3 bases, with 9 bases between them. The CDR3 consists of 12 residues. From germline, CDR1 is DFQATT and CDR2 SNEGSKA (reference sequence). CDR3 in amino acids: CSARAGIYEQYF. CDR3 in DNA: TGCAGTGCTAGGGCCGGAATCTACGAGCAGTACTTC.

This sequence joins TRBV12-3 or TRBV12-4 and TRBJ2-7, with TRBD1 as a possible D gene (6 bases). The CDR3 extends over 14 amino acids. The V gene lost 3 bases and the J gene lost 7 bases, with 16 bases spanning the gap. The CDR3 here is CASSLAGAKGEQYF. The DNA of the CDR3 is TGTGCCAGCAGTTTGGCAGGGGCGAAGGGGGAGCAGTACTTC.

This clonotype occurred many times. This chain links TRBV7-9 with TRBJ1-3; D may be TRBD1 (6 bases). The CDR3 is 15 amino acids. V was cut by 5 bases and J by 2 bases, with 13 bases left in between. Germline-derived CDR1 and CDR2 are SEHNR and FQNEAQ (reference sequence). CDR3 sequence: CASSGPGHPGNTIYF. CDR3 bases: TGTGCCAGCAGCGGTCCGGGACACCCTGGAAACACCATATATTTT.

This clonotype was seen ten or more times. This sequence joins TRBV7-2 and TRBJ2-7; D perhaps matches TRBD1 (5 bases). Per germline, CDR1 SGHTA and CDR2 FQGNSA. The CDR3 runs 15 residues. V lost 2 bases and J 2 bases, leaving 13 bases between the germline ends. The CDR3 DNA is TGTGCCAGCAGCTTATCGCCGACAGTCACCTACGAGCAGTACTTC. This codes for CASSLSPTVTYEQYF.

Only a few counts were recorded for this clonotype. At one boundary the junction diverges from the germline segment, which might be a read error. The J gene is TRBJ1-2, the V gene TRBV28, with D uncertain. Germline lookup yields CDR1 MDHEN and CDR2 SYDVKM. This CDR3 has 13 residues. CDR3 protein: CANSFGRNYGYTF. As DNA, the CDR3 is TGTGCCAACAGTTTTGGCAGAAACTATGGCTACACCTTC.

This clonotype was detected a few times. The chain has TRBV4-1 and TRBJ2-7; TRBD1 matches 7 bases. CDR3 length equals 16 residues. The J segment lost 2 bases and the V segment lost 3 bases, leaving 10 bases of the junction unmatched. Per the germline V gene, CDR1 is MGHRA and CDR2 is YSYEKL. In nucleotides, the CDR3 is TGCGCCAGCAGCCATCCTTCGACAGGGAAACCCTACGAGCAGTACTTC. It codes for CASSHPSTGKPYEQYF.

The rearrangement joins TRBV5-1 to TRBJ2-7, with 11 nucleotides matching TRBD2. Per the germline V gene, CDR1 is SGHRS and CDR2 is YFSETQ. V shed 3 bases and J 2 bases; nucleotides not matched to a gene: 4. The CDR3 consists of 15 residues. In nucleotides, the CDR3 is TGCGCCAGCAGCTCAGTAGCGGGAGGGACCTACGAGCAGTACTTC. This encodes CASSSVAGGTYEQYF.

V is TRBV12-3 or TRBV12-4 and J is TRBJ1-1; 9 nucleotides match TRBD1. The CDR3 consists of 14 residues. The J segment lost 4 bases and the V segment lost 6 bases, leaving 6 bases of the junction unmatched. This CDR3 is CASSMTGGATEAFF. The CDR3 DNA sequence: TGTGCCAGCAGCATGACAGGGGGGGCCACTGAAGCTTTCTTT.

This clonotype was detected many times. The V gene is TRBV27, the J gene TRBJ1-1, with D uncertain. The germline V and J ends were trimmed by 3 bases and 4 bases, with 9 bases remaining between them. The CDR3 totals 13 residues. CDR1 is MNHEY and CDR2 is SMNVEV in the germline V gene (reference sequence). The CDR3 spells CASSFSLATEAFF. The CDR3 DNA reads as TGTGCCAGCAGTTTCTCCCTGGCCACTGAAGCTTTCTTT.

This clonotype was detected many times. This chain joins TRBV6-2 or TRBV6-3 and TRBJ1-2; no firm D call. V shed 7 bases and J shed 3 bases, with 24 bases lying between them. This CDR3 has 17 residues. CDR1 and CDR2 from the germline V gene are MNHEY and SVGEGT. This chain's CDR3 is CASKGAQAFTIDYGYTF. In DNA, the CDR3 is TGTGCCAGCAAAGGTGCGCAAGCCTTTACTATTGACTATGGCTACACCTTC.

This clonotype was seen ten or more times. The J gene is TRBJ2-5, the V gene TRBV20-1; D perhaps matches TRBD2 (6 bases). Germline CDR1 and CDR2: DFQATT and SNEGSKA (reference sequence). Trimming cost V 5 bases and J 5 bases, with 15 bases left between them. The CDR3 covers 13 residues. In DNA, the CDR3 is TGCAGTGCTCCTCTGCGGGGTGGGGAGACCCAGTACTTC. Its translation: CSAPLRGGETQYF.

This clonotype was observed many times. The rearrangement uses TRBV28 and TRBJ1-2; D is perhaps TRBD1 (5 bases). Looked up from germline, CDR1 is MDHEN and CDR2 is SYDVKM. CDR3 length: 13 amino acids. V was cut by 6 bases and J by 7 bases, with 15 bases left in between. In nucleotides, the CDR3 is TGTGCCAGCAGCCCTGGGTGGGGCACTGGCTACACCTTC. Residues: CASSPGWGTGYTF.